This is a list of T cell receptor beta chains from one sample in a study of blood T cell repertoires in COVID-19. Produced via immunoSEQ multiplex PCR; TCRdb's table is partial and in-frame only. Of more than 85,000 clones in the sample, roughly 87% were seen once. Sequenced material: peripheral blood. The receptors stem from a woman aged 55-75 years with acute or convalescent COVID-19. Each CDR3 is given with its conserved first and last residue. The D gene is left open where the match is weak. Not all rows give a size; the values are once, few, many and, for expanded clones, a class.

v_call	clone_size	j_call	d_call	cdr3_nt	cdr3_aa
TRBV28	NA	TRBJ1-1	NA	TGTGCCAGCAGTTATCCCGCCGGGGGGTTGAACACTGAAGCTTTCTTT	CASSYPAGGLNTEAFF
TRBV6-5	NA	TRBJ1-1	NA	TGTGCCAGCGTGGCGGGGGTGTCCAACACTGAAGCTTTCTTT	CASVAGVSNTEAFF
TRBV12-3/TRBV12-4	NA	TRBJ1-3	NA	TGTGCCAGCAGGTACAGCTCTGGAAACACCATATATTTT	CASRYSSGNTIYF
TRBV12-3/TRBV12-4	NA	TRBJ1-4	NA	TGTGCTCAGAGTCGGGGGATGGAAGAAAAACTGTTTTTT	CAQSRGMEEKLFF
TRBV5-5	NA	TRBJ2-3	TRBD2	TGTGCCAGCAGCCCCGGACTAGCGGCGAGCACAGATACGCAGTATTTT	CASSPGLAASTDTQYF
TRBV6-5	NA	TRBJ1-3	NA	TGTGCCAGCAGCCCCACTGATGGAAACACCATATATTTT	CASSPTDGNTIYF
TRBV19	few	TRBJ2-1	TRBD2	TGTGCCAGTAGTATAGGGACTAGCGGCAATGAGCAGTTCTTC	CASSIGTSGNEQFF
TRBV19	NA	TRBJ2-3	NA	TGTGCCAGTAGTCCCAGCCGGGCCCGGGGAGATACGCAGTATTTT	CASSPSRARGDTQYF
TRBV18	once	TRBJ2-7	TRBD2	TGTGCCAGCTCAGTGGGACTAGCGGGCTCCTACGAGCAGTACTTC	CASSVGLAGSYEQYF
TRBV29-1	NA	TRBJ1-1	TRBD1	TGCAGCGTTGCAGAGACAGGGACAATTTCCTTT	CSVAETGTISF
TRBV12-3/TRBV12-4	NA	TRBJ1-2	TRBD1	TGTGCCAGCACCGACAGGGGTCATGGCTACACCTTC	CASTDRGHGYTF
TRBV5-1	NA	TRBJ2-3	TRBD2	TGCGCCAGCAGCTTGAGTCCTAGCGGGACCACAGATACGCAGTATTTT	CASSLSPSGTTDTQYF
TRBV19	NA	TRBJ1-4	NA	TGTGCCAGTAGTATGGTCCTAAATGAAAAACTGTTTTTT	CASSMVLNEKLFF
TRBV28	once	TRBJ2-7	TRBD2	TGTGCCAGCACCTCGGTAGCGGGAGGCCCCTACGAGCAGTACTTC	CASTSVAGGPYEQYF